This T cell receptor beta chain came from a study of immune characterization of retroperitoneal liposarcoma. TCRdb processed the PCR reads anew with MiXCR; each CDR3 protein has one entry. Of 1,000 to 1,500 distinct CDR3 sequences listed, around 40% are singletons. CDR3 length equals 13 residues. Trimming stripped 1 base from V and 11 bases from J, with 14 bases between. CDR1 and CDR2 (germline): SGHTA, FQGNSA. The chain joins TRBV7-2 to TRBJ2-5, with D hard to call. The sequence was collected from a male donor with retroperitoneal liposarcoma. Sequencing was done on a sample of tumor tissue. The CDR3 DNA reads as TGTGCCAGCAGCTTAGATGGATCCTTGGAGCAGTACTTC. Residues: CASSLDGSLEQYF. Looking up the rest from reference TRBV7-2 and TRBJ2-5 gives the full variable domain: GAGVSQSPSNKVTEKGKDVELRCDPISGHTALYWYRQSLGQGLEFLIYFQGNSAPDKSGLPSDRFSAERTGGSVSTLTIQRTQQEDSAVYLCASSLDGSLEQYFGPGTRLLVL.